A selection of T cell receptor beta chains follows, all from one sample in a study of blood T cells in healthy people across ages. TCRdb reprocessed the 5' RACE reads via MiXCR and lists one record per CDR3 protein. The sample records around 1,600,000 distinct CDR3 sequences, approximately 43% being singletons. Sample: blood. Receptors originate from a woman in her late teens or twenties in good health. CDR3s include the opening cysteine and the closing phenylalanine or tryptophan.

v_call: TRBV4-2
cdr3_length: 17
cdr3_aa: CASSPRTGGLLNYGYTF

v_call: TRBV27
cdr3_length: 13
cdr3_aa: CASSFGVRFEQFF

v_call: TRBV5-1
cdr3_length: 14
cdr3_aa: CASFPGQEDSEQYF

v_call: TRBV4-1
cdr3_length: 16
cdr3_aa: CASSPFGQMTKDTQYF

v_call: TRBV20-1
cdr3_length: 16
cdr3_aa: CSARDIAGTGTHEQYF

v_call: TRBV25-1
cdr3_length: 15
cdr3_aa: CASSESLRKGETQYF

v_call: TRBV3-1
cdr3_length: 15
cdr3_aa: CASSPGPQGSDTQYF

v_call: TRBV10-1
cdr3_length: 14
cdr3_aa: CASSEPPGFGGYTF

v_call: TRBV7-2
cdr3_length: 14
cdr3_aa: CASSLGLKRHEQFF

v_call: TRBV20-1
cdr3_length: 12
cdr3_aa: CSGTGRQETQYF

v_call: TRBV10-3
cdr3_length: 16
cdr3_aa: CAIRDIAGGPYNEQFF

v_call: TRBV10-3
cdr3_length: 15
cdr3_aa: CAISEEGAYHQPQHF

v_call: TRBV9
cdr3_length: 15
cdr3_aa: CASSVVGTQQETQYF

v_call: TRBV27
cdr3_length: 15
cdr3_aa: CASSLEGFHWNEQYF

v_call: TRBV20-1
cdr3_length: 15
cdr3_aa: CSARGPRQGAQPQHF

v_call: TRBV6-2/TRBV6-3
cdr3_length: 16
cdr3_aa: CASTDAPAGRYNEQFF

v_call: TRBV9
cdr3_length: 12
cdr3_aa: CASSRSNHEQYF

v_call: TRBV4-3
cdr3_length: 14
cdr3_aa: CASSQDYSSYEQYF

v_call: TRBV9
cdr3_length: 17
cdr3_aa: CASSPMTSGASTDTQYF

v_call: TRBV14
cdr3_length: 15
cdr3_aa: CASSRDGLAGPEQFF

v_call: TRBV29-1
cdr3_length: 17
cdr3_aa: CSVAGLAGGPGTNTQYF

v_call: TRBV6-6
cdr3_length: 15
cdr3_aa: CASSKQGQGSYEQYF

v_call: TRBV29-1
cdr3_length: 11
cdr3_aa: CSVDRVPEAFF

v_call: TRBV20-1
cdr3_length: 16
cdr3_aa: CSARDLEAGVTDTQYF

v_call: TRBV27
cdr3_length: 16
cdr3_aa: CASSSKWTSGTYEQYF

v_call: TRBV2
cdr3_length: 13
cdr3_aa: CASSDPGIYEQYF

v_call: TRBV5-6
cdr3_length: 15
cdr3_aa: CASSLGYRDVQPQHF

v_call: TRBV14
cdr3_length: 13
cdr3_aa: CASSQFLQETQFF

v_call: TRBV29-1
cdr3_length: 13
cdr3_aa: CSALRPLRTEAFF

v_call: TRBV30
cdr3_length: 15
cdr3_aa: CAWSVFATAKTETFF

v_call: TRBV6-1
cdr3_length: 15
cdr3_aa: CASSERWQGLAEQYF

v_call: TRBV27
cdr3_length: 14
cdr3_aa: CASSFLAENYGYTF

v_call: TRBV7-2
cdr3_length: 14
cdr3_aa: CASSSGLVAYEQYF

v_call: TRBV7-2
cdr3_length: 17
cdr3_aa: CASSFRTSGGYTDTQYF

v_call: TRBV2
cdr3_length: 12
cdr3_aa: CASWSENYGYTF

v_call: TRBV6-2/TRBV6-3
cdr3_length: 16
cdr3_aa: CASSETGGANTGELFF

v_call: TRBV12-5
cdr3_length: 14
cdr3_aa: CASTLGLADNEQFF

v_call: TRBV12-3/TRBV12-4
cdr3_length: 16
cdr3_aa: CASSPVGIAEGEEQFF

v_call: TRBV6-6
cdr3_length: 14
cdr3_aa: CAGSYDSRWDTQYF

v_call: TRBV7-2
cdr3_length: 14
cdr3_aa: CASSPFGREETQYF

v_call: TRBV5-1
cdr3_length: 15
cdr3_aa: CASSQGVTGPYGYTF

v_call: TRBV7-6
cdr3_length: 14
cdr3_aa: CASNSGLDFGEQFF

v_call: TRBV20-1
cdr3_length: 14
cdr3_aa: CSAHRTSSGDTQYF

v_call: TRBV11-2
cdr3_length: 18
cdr3_aa: CASSPLTGGAGGYNEQFF